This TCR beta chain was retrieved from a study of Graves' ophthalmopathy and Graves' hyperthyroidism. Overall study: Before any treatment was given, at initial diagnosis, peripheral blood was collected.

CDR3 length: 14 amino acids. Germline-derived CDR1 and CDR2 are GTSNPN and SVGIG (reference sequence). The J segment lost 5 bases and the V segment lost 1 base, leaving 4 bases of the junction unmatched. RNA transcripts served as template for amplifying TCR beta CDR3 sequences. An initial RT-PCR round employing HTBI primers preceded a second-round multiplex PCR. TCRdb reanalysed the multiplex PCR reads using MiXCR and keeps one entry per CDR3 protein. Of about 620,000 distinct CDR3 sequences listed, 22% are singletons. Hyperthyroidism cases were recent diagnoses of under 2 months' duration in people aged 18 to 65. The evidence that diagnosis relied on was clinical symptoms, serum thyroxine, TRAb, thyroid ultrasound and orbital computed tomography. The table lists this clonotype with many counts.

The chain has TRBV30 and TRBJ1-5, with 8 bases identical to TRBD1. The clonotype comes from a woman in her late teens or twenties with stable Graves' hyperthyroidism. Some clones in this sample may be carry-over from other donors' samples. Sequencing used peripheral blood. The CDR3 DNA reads TGTGCCTGGAGTGGCAGGGGGCGCGATCAGCCCCAGCATTTT. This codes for CAWSGRGRDQPQHF. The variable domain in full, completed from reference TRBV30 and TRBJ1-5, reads SQTIHQWPATLVQPVGSPLSLECTVEGTSNPNLYWYRQAAGRGLQLLFYSVGIGQISSEVPQNLSASRPQDRQFILSSKKLLLSDSGFYLCAWSGRGRDQPQHFGDGTRLSIL.